These T cell receptor beta chains were read from a single sample in a study of OX40 agonist ivuxolimab in advanced cancers. Clones were read by immunoSEQ multiplex PCR, and TCRdb kept only the in-frame ones, dropping some. The profile shows 92,000 or so clones, roughly four fifths of them singletons. The sample in question was CD4+ or CD8+ T cells sorted from blood, obtained in a trial of the OX40 agonist ivuxolimab. The receptors were sampled from an adult with an advanced solid tumor such as melanoma, head and neck, liver or kidney cancer. The CDR3 runs from the conserved cysteine through the conserved F or W. Each record gives: J gene, V gene, CDR3 protein.

j_gene: TRBJ2-7
v_gene: TRBV18
CDR3aa: CASSPGTGGREQYF

j_gene: TRBJ1-2
v_gene: TRBV4-3
CDR3aa: CASSQERAVNYGYTF

j_gene: TRBJ2-7
v_gene: TRBV11-2
CDR3aa: CASSPRTRSSYEQYF

j_gene: TRBJ1-2
v_gene: TRBV5-1
CDR3aa: CASSLQTSDYTF

j_gene: TRBJ1-1
v_gene: TRBV19
CDR3aa: CASSIGLKAVVTEAFF

j_gene: TRBJ1-4
v_gene: TRBV6-5
CDR3aa: CASSYSGQSNEKLFF

j_gene: TRBJ1-4
v_gene: TRBV6-6
CDR3aa: CASSRPSKGYEKLFF

j_gene: TRBJ1-5
v_gene: TRBV19
CDR3aa: CASLPQGQGSNQPQHF

j_gene: TRBJ2-3
v_gene: TRBV5-4
CDR3aa: CASSLGGLAVSTDTQYF

j_gene: TRBJ2-7
v_gene: TRBV11-2
CDR3aa: CASSAASGGAFYEQYF

j_gene: TRBJ2-7
v_gene: TRBV11-2
CDR3aa: CASSLVASGRTYEQYF

j_gene: TRBJ2-7
v_gene: TRBV5-1
CDR3aa: CASRLRRDRSYEQYF

j_gene: TRBJ1-3
v_gene: TRBV7-9
CDR3aa: CASSSGQRDDSGNTIYF

j_gene: TRBJ2-1
v_gene: TRBV7-9
CDR3aa: CASSSTSSGRAAGNEQFF

j_gene: TRBJ2-5
v_gene: TRBV5-6
CDR3aa: CASSLSLQGAETQYF

j_gene: TRBJ1-1
v_gene: TRBV19
CDR3aa: CASSIGELEAFF

j_gene: TRBJ1-1
v_gene: TRBV2
CDR3aa: CASRGPSANTEAFF

j_gene: TRBJ1-1
v_gene: TRBV2
CDR3aa: CASRETSTGGEAFF

j_gene: TRBJ1-2
v_gene: TRBV5-1
CDR3aa: CASSFIPGQGTDGYTF

j_gene: TRBJ1-2
v_gene: TRBV7-2
CDR3aa: CASSFDRGQGYTF

j_gene: TRBJ2-7
v_gene: TRBV9
CDR3aa: CASSAEHEQYF

j_gene: TRBJ2-1
v_gene: TRBV5-1
CDR3aa: CASTPSDRANEQFF

j_gene: TRBJ2-7
v_gene: TRBV7-2
CDR3aa: CASSSFPRGQSPYEQYF

j_gene: TRBJ1-1
v_gene: TRBV19
CDR3aa: CASSPWAGNTEAFF

j_gene: TRBJ2-7
v_gene: TRBV6-5
CDR3aa: CASSRTGFIGQYF

j_gene: TRBJ2-7
v_gene: TRBV23-1
CDR3aa: CASRPSPAGRSTFYEQYF

j_gene: TRBJ1-5
v_gene: TRBV19
CDR3aa: CASSSAGDQPQHF

j_gene: TRBJ2-3
v_gene: TRBV4-1
CDR3aa: CASSQATSGTGNTDTQYF

j_gene: TRBJ2-7
v_gene: TRBV10-3
CDR3aa: CAISEWRAYEQYF

j_gene: TRBJ2-7
v_gene: TRBV2
CDR3aa: CASSVAGGSYEQYF

j_gene: TRBJ2-7
v_gene: TRBV9
CDR3aa: CASSAEGTSSYEQYF

j_gene: TRBJ1-1
v_gene: TRBV4-1
CDR3aa: CASSQDHVPEAFF

j_gene: TRBJ2-5
v_gene: TRBV4-1
CDR3aa: CASSQEGGLAGSQETQYF

j_gene: TRBJ1-1
v_gene: TRBV5-4
CDR3aa: CASSQDIEGNTEAFF

j_gene: TRBJ2-2
v_gene: TRBV6-6
CDR3aa: CASRAAGDGELFF

j_gene: TRBJ2-1
v_gene: TRBV2
CDR3aa: CASRRAGDIYNEQFF

j_gene: TRBJ2-4
v_gene: TRBV9
CDR3aa: CASSADDRAIAKNIQYF

j_gene: TRBJ1-4
v_gene: TRBV29-1
CDR3aa: CSVVPSGEKLFF

j_gene: TRBJ2-7
v_gene: TRBV6-5
CDR3aa: CASSRGQGANEQYF

j_gene: TRBJ2-2
v_gene: TRBV5-1
CDR3aa: CASSLPGRTGELFF

j_gene: TRBJ2-3
v_gene: TRBV9
CDR3aa: CASSPDMRTDTQYF

j_gene: TRBJ2-3
v_gene: TRBV4-1
CDR3aa: CASSQVAGGPDTQYF

j_gene: TRBJ2-4
v_gene: TRBV30
CDR3aa: CAWSVFGPENIQYF

j_gene: TRBJ2-1
v_gene: TRBV21-1
CDR3aa: CASSNPTSGRKRTYNEQFF

j_gene: TRBJ2-1
v_gene: TRBV4-2
CDR3aa: CASSQEGTLSGNYNEQFF

j_gene: TRBJ2-7
v_gene: TRBV10-3
CDR3aa: CAISEFEFNYEQYF

j_gene: TRBJ2-4
v_gene: TRBV19
CDR3aa: CASMSLFWNIQYF

j_gene: TRBJ2-4
v_gene: TRBV5-6
CDR3aa: CASSWDSRGGRDIQYF

j_gene: TRBJ1-4
v_gene: TRBV6-6
CDR3aa: CASSYRGDEKLFF

j_gene: NA
v_gene: TRBV6-1
CDR3aa: CASSEAGGQPSYEQYF